A single sample is the source of the 20 T cell receptor beta chains below, sequenced in a study of T cell responses to AZD1222 COVID-19 vaccine. Sequencing was performed with immunoSEQ multiplex PCR; in TCRdb, only in-frame clones are kept and a portion is missing. The sample has over 150,000 clones, approximately 90% seen once. The material sequenced was peripheral blood, taken 28 days after the second AZD1222 dose. The origin of the receptors is an adult who received the AZD1222 COVID-19 vaccine.

The chain couples TRBV30 to TRBJ1-2; no firm D call. Germline V lookup: CDR1 GTSNPN, CDR2 SVGIG (reference sequence). The CDR3 consists of 14 residues. Trimming took 3 bases from V and 8 from J, leaving 19 bases between them. This CDR3 reads CAWRCPVCHPGYTF. In DNA, the CDR3 is TGTGCCTGGAGGTGTCCAGTGTGTCATCCGGGCTACACCTTC.

The J gene is TRBJ1-3, the V gene TRBV5-1; tentatively, D is TRBD1 (5 bases). The germline V and J ends were trimmed by 0 bases and 0 bases, with 19 bases remaining between them. Germline CDR1 reads SGHRS; CDR2 reads YFSETQ. The length of the CDR3 is 19 residues. This CDR3 is CASSLVPPTVTNSGNTIYF. The CDR3 DNA is TGCGCCAGCAGCTTGGTCCCCCCGACAGTGACCAACTCTGGAAACACCATATATTTT.

The sample holds a few counts of this clone. The chain combines TRBV19 with TRBJ1-2, with TRBD1 as a possible D gene (5 bases). CDR1 is LNHDA and CDR2 is SQIVND in the germline V gene (reference sequence). The CDR3 is made up of 13 amino acids. V lost 6 bases, J lost 8 bases, and 16 bases lay in between. CDR3: CASSPGTVGGYTF. The CDR3 DNA follows: TGTGCCAGTAGCCCAGGGACGGTTGGGGGCTACACCTTC.

A few counts support this clone. The J gene is TRBJ1-2, the V gene TRBV13; D perhaps matches TRBD1 (5 bases). This CDR3 is 16 amino acids long. Trimming stripped 2 bases from V and 6 bases from J, with 19 bases between. CDR1 PRHDT and CDR2 FYEKMQ come from the germline V gene (reference sequence). DNA of the CDR3: TGTGCCAGCAGCTTACGGGGCCCTGGGGGGACCGATGGCTACACCTTC. It is translated as CASSLRGPGGTDGYTF.

The rearrangement links TRBV7-6 to TRBJ2-1, with 10 bases identical to TRBD2. CDR1 is SGHVS and CDR2 is FNYEAQ in the germline V gene. The CDR3 extends over 15 amino acids. V shed 1 base and J 9 bases; nucleotides not matched to a gene: 6. The chain's CDR3 is CASSLDSGGPGEQFF. The DNA of the CDR3 is TGTGCCAGCAGCTTAGATAGCGGGGGGCCTGGTGAGCAGTTCTTC.

This chain links TRBV30 with TRBJ1-1; D gene uncertain. The CDR3 length is 11 residues. Germline V CDR1 and CDR2: GTSNPN, SVGIG (reference sequence). Trimming left V 4 bases short and J 1 base short, with 4 bases between. As DNA, the CDR3 is TGTGCCTGGACCAGGAACACTGAAGCTTTCTTT. Residues: CAWTRNTEAFF.

V and J are TRBV6-5 and TRBJ1-2; TRBD1 aligns across 7 bases. In germline, CDR1 is MNHEY, CDR2 SVGAGI. The junction had 8 bases not matched to a gene; V was cut back by 2 bases and J by 8 bases. This CDR3 contains 14 residues. CDR3 coding DNA: TGTGCCAGCAGTTACGGACCACAGGGGAGAGGCTACACCTTC. Translated: CASSYGPQGRGYTF.

This chain connects TRBV7-2 to TRBJ1-2; D gene uncertain. Germline assignment: CDR1 SGHTA and CDR2 FQGNSA. V lost 1 base, J lost 0 bases, and 15 bases lay in between. The CDR3 is made up of 17 amino acids. The CDR3 DNA reads as TGTGCCAGCAGCTTAGGATGGGCGCAGCCCGCTAACTATGGCTACACCTTC. Encoded protein: CASSLGWAQPANYGYTF. Complete variable domain (other parts from reference TRBV7-2 and TRBJ1-2): GAGVSQSPSNKVTEKGKDVELRCDPISGHTALYWYRQSLGQGLEFLIYFQGNSAPDKSGLPSDRFSAERTGGSVSTLTIQRTQQEDSAVYLCASSLGWAQPANYGYTFGSGTRLTVV.

V gene TRBV30 combines with J gene TRBJ2-7; D is possibly TRBD1 (5 bases). V gave up 4 bases and J gave up 2 bases, with 18 bases separating them. This CDR3 contains 15 residues. Germline loops: CDR1 GTSNPN, CDR2 SVGIG (reference sequence). The CDR3 here is CAWTVGQGPPYEQYF. CDR3 DNA: TGTGCCTGGACCGTAGGGCAGGGCCCCCCCTACGAGCAGTACTTC. Drawing the rest from reference TRBV30 and TRBJ2-7, the complete variable domain is SQTIHQWPATLVQPVGSPLSLECTVEGTSNPNLYWYRQAAGRGLQLLFYSVGIGQISSEVPQNLSASRPQDRQFILSSKKLLLSDSGFYLCAWTVGQGPPYEQYFGPGTRLTVT.

The rearrangement joins TRBV27 to TRBJ1-6, with unresolved D. V lost 5 bases and J 0 bases, leaving 8 bases between the germline ends. Germline CDR1 MNHEY, CDR2 SMNVEV (reference sequence). The CDR3 has 15 residues. The CDR3 spells CASSTASSYNSPLHF. The CDR3 coding sequence is TGTGCCAGCAGTACTGCGAGCTCCTATAATTCACCCCTCCACTTT.

This clone came up once. The V gene is TRBV5-4, the J gene TRBJ2-5; possible D gene TRBD1, 7 bases. There are 15 residues in the CDR3. V was trimmed by 4 bases and J by 7 bases, leaving 20 bases between them. Germline assignment: CDR1 SGHNT and CDR2 YYREEE (reference sequence). The CDR3 nucleotides are TGTGCCAGCAGCCCGAGAGGGGGCCTGGAGGGGACCCAGTACTTC. Translation: CASSPRGGLEGTQYF.

This rearrangement joins TRBV5-1 to TRBJ2-4; 11 nucleotides line up with TRBD1. The V and J ends lost 7 bases and 5 bases, in that order; junction bases with no gene match: 5. Germline V lookup: CDR1 SGHRS, CDR2 YFSETQ. This CDR3 has 14 amino acids. The CDR3 bases are TGCGCCAGCTCGGGACAGGGGGTGGAAAACATTCAGTACTTC. It specifies CASSGQGVENIQYF.

V usage is TRBV5-5 and J usage is TRBJ1-1, with 8 bases identical to TRBD1. This CDR3 spans 14 amino acids. CDR1 is SGHKS, CDR2 YYEKEE, per germline (reference sequence). Trimming took 0 bases from V and 5 from J; bases not matched to a gene: 3. CDR3 region: CASSLGQGRTEAFF. The DNA for the CDR3 is TGTGCCAGCAGCTTGGGACAGGGGCGTACTGAAGCTTTCTTT.

The gene calls are TRBV24-1 and TRBJ1-3; D ambiguous. Between the trimmed V and J ends, which lost 4 bases and 3 bases, there was a span of 12 bases. The length of the CDR3 is 15 residues. Per the germline V gene, CDR1 is KGHDR and CDR2 is SFDVKD. CDR3 region: CATSDPGEYGNTIYF. CDR3 bases: TGTGCCACCAGTGACCCCGGCGAGTATGGAAACACCATATATTTT.

The rearrangement uses TRBV7-2 and TRBJ2-5; D tentatively fits TRBD1 or TRBD2 (5 bases each). The CDR3 loop spans 13 amino acids. CDR1 SGHTA and CDR2 FQGNSA come from the germline V gene. The germline V and J ends were trimmed by 4 bases and 4 bases, with 10 bases remaining between them. CDR3 nucleotide sequence: TGTGCCAGCAGCTACGAGGGGCGAGAGACCCAGTACTTC. Its translation is CASSYEGRETQYF.

The J gene is TRBJ1-4, the V gene TRBV19; 8 bases are shared with TRBD1. From germline, CDR1 is LNHDA and CDR2 SQIVND (reference sequence). J was trimmed by 10 bases and V by 9 bases; bases with no gene match: 10. The length of the CDR3 is 13 residues. CDR3 in DNA: TGTGCCAGCGGGACAGGCGGTTGGGTAAAACTGTTTTTT. It specifies CASGTGGWVKLFF. Based on the CDR3 plus reference TRBV19 and TRBJ1-4, the full variable domain is DGGITQSPKYLFRKEGQNVTLSCEQNLNHDAMYWYRQDPGQGLRLIYYSQIVNDFQKGDIAEGYSVSREKKESFPLTVTSAQKNPTAFYLCASGTGGWVKLFFGSGTQLSVL.

The V call is TRBV6-5, the J call TRBJ2-5, with D perhaps given as TRBD1 or TRBD2 (5 bases each). Trimming took off 0 bases at V and 2 bases at J, with 13 bases between the two ends. Germline loops: CDR1 MNHEY, CDR2 SVGAGI. The CDR3 loop spans 16 amino acids. The CDR3 loop is CASSYSPGTSQETQYF. The DNA of the CDR3 is TGTGCCAGCAGTTACTCTCCCGGGACGTCGCAAGAGACCCAGTACTTC.

The J gene is TRBJ1-5, the V gene TRBV5-5; D gene unclear. The CDR3 spans 14 residues. Trimming removed 3 bases from V and 0 bases from J, with 7 bases in between. CDR1 and CDR2 from the germline V gene are SGHKS and YYEKEE (reference sequence). CDR3 DNA sequence: TGTGCCAGCAGCTCGGACCGTAGCAATCAGCCCCAGCATTTT. Amino acid sequence: CASSSDRSNQPQHF.

The chain is built from TRBV18 and TRBJ1-1, with a weak D call TRBD1 (6 bases). V lost 3 bases to trimming and J lost 13 bases, with 36 bases between them. This CDR3 has 19 amino acids. Germline V CDR1 and CDR2: KGHSH, LQKENI. Here the CDR3 DNA reads TGTGCCAGCTCACCCCTCCTTTCACAGGGAAGGAAGAACTCTCGAAGTCTTTTCTTT. It encodes CASSPLLSQGRKNSRSLFF.

This chain uses TRBV6-1 with TRBJ1-5; perhaps TRBD1 as D (5 bases). Germline CDR1 MNHNS, CDR2 SASEGT. Trimming left V 1 base short and J 3 bases short, with 19 bases between. CDR3 length: 18 residues. The CDR3 sequence is CASSEDPQGLIHNQPQHF. The CDR3 DNA reads TGTGCCAGCAGTGAAGATCCCCAGGGCCTCATTCACAATCAGCCCCAGCATTTT.